The TCR beta chain described here comes from a study of T-cell memory formation after mild COVID-19. Study conclusions and caveats: Nothing confirmed that second-wave clones peaking on day 37 were specific for SARS-CoV-2. Contracting clones localized mainly to CM and EM when CD4+ and mainly to EMRA when CD8+.

Ten or more counts support this clonotype. What it binds is unknown. Sample barcodes and UMIs were carried by the TCR alpha and TCR beta cDNA libraries that 5'RACE generated with constant-segment primers. Each CDR3 protein gets one entry after TCRdb re-called the 5' RACE reads with MiXCR. This table has around 35,000 distinct CDR3 sequences, 7.5% to 8% appearing once. The sequenced sample was PBMCs or a T cell subset sorted from them (not recorded which). This receptor was taken from a man aged 18-30 years who had mild COVID-19 (a few samples of this study predate the infection). Cell type and time point are not known.

CDR3 residues: CASSYRGLGSGYEQYF. CDR3 bases: TGTGCCAGCAGTTACCGAGGTTTGGGGAGCGGGTACGAGCAGTACTTC. This chain links TRBV6-5 with TRBJ2-7, with D perhaps matching TRBD2 (6 bases). Germline CDR1 MNHEY, CDR2 SVGAGI. V lost 2 bases and J lost 4, with 18 bases in between. CDR3 length: 16 amino acids.